Shown below are 27 T cell receptor beta chains from a single sample sequenced in a study of blood T cell repertoires in COVID-19. The data were produced by immunoSEQ multiplex PCR, yet TCRdb's version contains in-frame clones alone and is incomplete. Of hundreds of thousands of clones listed, more than 75% were seen once; the top ten hold approximately 4.3%. Sequenced material: PBMCs or T cells enriched from blood (not recorded which). Source of these receptors: a man under 40 with acute COVID-19.

The CDR3 DNA sequence: TGCAGCGTTGGTCGGGTGGGTATGAACACTGAAGCTTTCTTT. It translates to CSVGRVGMNTEAFF. The chain uses TRBV29-1 and TRBJ1-1; D not certain. Germline CDR1 reads SQVTM; CDR2 reads ANQGSEA. CDR3 length: 14 residues. Trimming removed 4 bases from V and 0 bases from J, with 12 bases in between.

This rearrangement joins TRBV19 to TRBJ1-2, with D perhaps TRBD1 (5 bases). Germline loops: CDR1 LNHDA, CDR2 SQIVND (reference sequence). This CDR3 comprises 17 residues. V was pared by 5 bases and J by 7 bases, with 26 bases between. The CDR3 DNA reads as TGTGCCAGTAGTCCACCCCGGGGAGGGGCGTTTCGAGGTGGCTACACCTTC. It codes for CASSPPRGGAFRGGYTF.

This rearrangement joins TRBV4-1 to TRBJ2-7; no reliable D call. This CDR3 has 14 amino acids. The germline V gene encodes CDR1 MGHRA and CDR2 YSYEKL. V was cut by 0 bases and J by 2 bases, with 8 bases left in between. CDR3 nucleotide sequence: TGCGCCAGCAGCCAAGAACAGCCCGCCTACGAGCAGTACTTC. Translating it yields CASSQEQPAYEQYF.

The V gene is TRBV6-5, the J gene TRBJ1-2, with 9 bases matching TRBD1. The CDR3 covers 15 residues. Germline CDR1 reads MNHEY; CDR2 reads SVGAGI. J gave up 6 bases and V 5 bases, and 10 bases lay outside the gene matches. CDR3 region: CASSPTRQGVNGYTF. The DNA for the CDR3 is TGTGCCAGCAGTCCTACTCGACAGGGGGTAAATGGCTACACCTTC.

The chain links TRBV6-6 to TRBJ1-2; 7 nucleotides match TRBD1. Trimming took 6 bases from V and 3 from J; bases not matched to a gene: 7. CDR3 length equals 14 residues. Germline CDR1 is MNHNY and CDR2 is SVGAGI (reference sequence). CDR3 DNA: TGTGCCAGCAGACCACCGGGACAGCACTATGGCTACACCTTC. It specifies CASRPPGQHYGYTF.

CDR3 nucleotides: TGTGCCAGCAGCTTAGGCCCCCTGGGACAGGGTTCAGAATATGGCTACACCTTC. Translation: CASSLGPLGQGSEYGYTF. V and J are TRBV11-2 and TRBJ1-2; 9 nucleotides agree with TRBD1. Per the germline V gene, CDR1 is SGHAT and CDR2 is FQNNGV. V lost 1 base to trimming and J lost 5 bases; unmatched junction nucleotides: 14. The CDR3 has 18 residues.

This rearrangement joins TRBV10-1 to TRBJ2-5, with a possible D match to TRBD1 (6 bases). This CDR3 spans 13 amino acids. The germline V gene encodes CDR1 WNHNN and CDR2 SYGVQD (reference sequence). Between the trimmed V and J ends, which lost 6 bases and 6 bases, there was a span of 14 bases. The CDR3 loop reads CASSTGLGKTQYF. As DNA, the CDR3 is TGCGCCAGCAGCACAGGGTTGGGGAAGACCCAGTACTTC.

This clone was observed a handful of times. The rearrangement joins TRBV9 to TRBJ2-3; 8 bases fit TRBD2. The trim removed 3 bases at V and 2 bases at J, leaving 8 bases unmatched. Looked up from germline, CDR1 is SGDLS and CDR2 is YYNGEE. The CDR3 sequence is 16 residues long. Written as DNA, the CDR3 is TGTGCCAGCAGCGGACCCGGGACTAGGAACACAGATACGCAGTATTTT. Encoded protein: CASSGPGTRNTDTQYF.

This chain's CDR3 is CASSQDPRGGGKFF. In nucleotides, the CDR3 is TGTGCCAGCAGCCAAGACCCCCGGGGGGGCGGGAAGTTCTTC. This chain links TRBV14 with TRBJ2-1; TRBD2 matches at 8 bases. Unmatched junction bases numbered 9, after V lost 0 bases and J lost 14 bases. The CDR3 runs 14 residues. Germline V gene sequence: CDR1 SGHDN, CDR2 FVKESK.

The chain recombines TRBV11-2 with TRBJ2-3; 9 bases are a match to TRBD1. Per germline, CDR1 SGHAT and CDR2 FQNNGV. The ends lost 5 bases at V and 5 bases at J; junction bases unmatched: 11. The CDR3 length is 16 residues. The CDR3 sequence is CASSPDRGGPVDTQYF. CDR3 nucleotides: TGTGCCAGCAGCCCTGACAGGGGGGGTCCGGTAGATACGCAGTATTTT. Supplemented by reference TRBV11-2 and TRBJ2-3, the full variable domain reads EAGVAQSPRYKIIEKRQSVAFWCNPISGHATLYWYQQILGQGPKLLIQFQNNGVVDDSQLPKDRFSAERLKGVDSTLKIQPAKLEDSAVYLCASSPDRGGPVDTQYFGPGTRLTVL.

The rearrangement links TRBV7-9 to TRBJ1-2; D might be TRBD1 (6 bases). CDR3 size: 13 residues. Germline V gene sequence: CDR1 SEHNR, CDR2 FQNEAQ (reference sequence). Trimming left V 11 bases short and J 6 bases short, with 19 bases between. The DNA of the CDR3 is TGTGCCCGTGAGGCGGGGGGCGCGGATGGCTACACCTTC. This codes for CAREAGGADGYTF.

This clone was seen more than once but under ten times. This chain links TRBV13 with TRBJ1-1; D is undetermined. The V end lost 4 bases, the J end lost 2 bases, and 11 bases lay between the germline ends. CDR1 PRHDT and CDR2 FYEKMQ come from the germline V gene (reference sequence). CDR3 length: 14 residues. Here the CDR3 reads CASSYRVTNTEAFF. CDR3 nucleotides: TGTGCCAGCAGCTACCGGGTCACTAACACTGAAGCTTTCTTT.

J is TRBJ1-1 and V is TRBV4-1; the D is unclear. V lost 1 base and J lost 1, with 10 bases in between. CDR3 length: 15 residues. Germline V CDR1 and CDR2: MGHRA, YSYEKL. The CDR3, as DNA: TGCGCCAGCAGCCAAGTTGCCAGATCGAACACTGAAGCTTTCTTT. Translation: CASSQVARSNTEAFF.

In regard to this clone: Other DNA sequences in the sample encode the same CDR3. The chain is built from TRBV19 and TRBJ1-5; D remains unclear. Germline lookup yields CDR1 LNHDA and CDR2 SQIVND (reference sequence). The CDR3 is made up of 16 amino acids. The V end lost 2 bases, the J end lost 1 base, and 12 bases lay between the germline ends. This chain's CDR3 is CASSISAGGSNQPQHF. Here the CDR3 DNA reads TGTGCCAGTAGTATATCGGCCGGAGGAAGCAATCAGCCCCAGCATTTT.

The gene calls are TRBV6-5 and TRBJ2-3; TRBD1 might be the D (6 bases). Germline V lookup: CDR1 MNHEY, CDR2 SVGAGI. This CDR3 comprises 14 residues. The ends were cut back, 6 bases at V and 4 bases at J, with 14 bases in the middle. The CDR3 DNA sequence: TGTGCCAGCAGCCAGCCAGGGGAGCCAGATACGCAGTATTTT. Translated, it gives CASSQPGEPDTQYF.

This chain connects TRBV7-9 to TRBJ2-3; TRBD2 aligns across 7 bases. Germline V CDR1 and CDR2: SEHNR, FQNEAQ (reference sequence). The CDR3 has 15 residues. V shed 4 bases and J 2 bases; nucleotides not matched to a gene: 6. CDR3 bases: TGTGCCAGCAGCTCATCTAGCGGTCTCACAGATACGCAGTATTTT. Protein sequence: CASSSSSGLTDTQYF.

The chain links TRBV27 to TRBJ1-6; a weak D match, TRBD1 (5 bases). This CDR3 comprises 18 residues. The V gene's germline CDR1 is MNHEY and CDR2 SMNVEV (reference sequence). Trimming pared 10 bases from V and 0 bases from J, leaving 22 bases between. The CDR3 loop is CATRSSGRASSYNSPLHF. CDR3 in DNA: TGTGCCACCCGTTCGAGTGGCAGGGCGAGCTCCTATAATTCACCCCTCCACTTT.

This chain joins TRBV7-2 and TRBJ1-1, with TRBD1 matching 8 bases. With V trimmed by 6 bases and J by 0 bases, 12 bases remained unmatched. Looked up from germline, CDR1 is SGHTA and CDR2 is FQGNSA. The CDR3 consists of 17 residues. CDR3: CASSHSGGTLLNTEAFF. CDR3 sequence (DNA): TGTGCCAGCAGTCACTCAGGGGGCACTCTCCTGAACACTGAAGCTTTCTTT.

The gene calls are TRBV9 and TRBJ2-1; 14 nucleotides match TRBD2. After removal of 2 bases from V and 5 bases from J, the junction contained 0 bases not matched to a gene. The germline gives CDR1 SGDLS, CDR2 YYNGEE. The CDR3 extends over 15 amino acids. CDR3 sequence: CASSVGLAGDNEQFF. In nucleotides, the CDR3 is TGTGCCAGCAGCGTGGGACTAGCGGGGGACAATGAGCAGTTCTTC.

The chain joins TRBV10-1 to TRBJ2-7; 7 nucleotides line up with TRBD2. From germline, CDR1 is WNHNN and CDR2 SYGVQD (reference sequence). The CDR3 has 14 amino acids. Trimming took 2 bases from V and 1 from J; bases not matched to a gene: 2. The CDR3 DNA sequence: TGCGCCAGCAGTGAGGGGGGGGGATCCTACGAGCAGTACTTC. Protein sequence: CASSEGGGSYEQYF.

The chain employs TRBV18 and TRBJ1-1, with D unclear. Germline V gives CDR1 KGHSH, CDR2 LQKENI. Trimming took 2 bases from V and 0 from J, leaving 4 bases between them. The length of the CDR3 is 13 residues. The CDR3 loop reads CASSPSVNTEAFF. The CDR3 DNA reads as TGTGCCAGCTCACCATCCGTGAACACTGAAGCTTTCTTT.

V is TRBV5-6 and J is TRBJ1-2; D not certain. Germline V lookup: CDR1 SGHDT, CDR2 YYEEEE. This CDR3 contains 13 residues. Trimming removed 4 bases at V and 0 bases at J, with 7 bases between. CDR3 residues: CASSMSTNYGYTF. CDR3 in DNA: TGTGCCAGCAGCATGAGTACTAACTATGGCTACACCTTC.

The V call is TRBV27, the J call TRBJ2-2; unclear D gene. The CDR3 runs 11 residues. Germline V lookup: CDR1 MNHEY, CDR2 SMNVEV (reference sequence). V lost 3 bases and J lost 8, with 4 bases in between. This chain's CDR3 is CASSFTGELFF. The DNA for the CDR3 is TGTGCCAGCAGTTTTACAGGGGAGCTGTTTTTT.

The V and J genes are TRBV12-3 or TRBV12-4 and TRBJ1-1; D gene unclear. Deletions cut 3 bases from V and 7 bases from J, with 9 bases between. The CDR3 length is 12 residues. CDR3 bases: TGTGCCAGCAGTTTCGGGAGGAGTGAAGCTTTCTTT. Protein product: CASSFGRSEAFF.

This clone came up once. This rearrangement joins TRBV7-2 to TRBJ1-6, with TRBD1 matching 8 bases. Germline V gene lookup returns CDR1 SGHTA and CDR2 FQGNSA. The CDR3 length is 13 residues. V lost 5 bases to trimming and J lost 8 bases; unmatched junction nucleotides: 2. The CDR3 loop reads CASSTDRDSPLHF. As DNA, the CDR3 is TGTGCCAGCAGCACGGACAGGGATTCACCCCTCCACTTT.

The V and J genes are TRBV29-1 and TRBJ1-2, with 10 nucleotides matching TRBD1. Per the germline V gene, CDR1 is SQVTM and CDR2 is ANQGSEA. The CDR3 runs 14 residues. The ends lost 4 bases at V and 7 bases at J; junction bases unmatched: 9. This CDR3 is CSVGGTGAGFGYTF. The CDR3 nucleotides read TGCAGCGTTGGAGGGACAGGGGCCGGATTTGGCTACACCTTC.

The table lists this clone with a count of one. This chain joins TRBV20-1 and TRBJ2-6; a weak D match, TRBD1 (5 bases). From germline, CDR1 is DFQATT and CDR2 SNEGSKA (reference sequence). Trimming stripped 3 bases from V and 1 base from J, with 10 bases between. This CDR3 has 15 amino acids. The CDR3 loop reads CSASPQGSGANVLTF. The CDR3 nucleotides read TGCAGTGCTAGTCCTCAGGGATCTGGGGCCAACGTCCTGACTTTC.